Presented here are 29 T cell receptor beta chains from one specimen sequenced in a study of CD8 T cells in Susac syndrome. Random hexamers served to reverse transcribe roughly 0.45 to 1 ug RNA. TCRdb independently ran MiXCR on the immunoSEQ multiplex PCR reads; one entry per CDR3 protein. The repertoire includes about 280,000 distinct CDR3 sequences, 70% to 90% of them detected once, and over 0.095% sits in the top ten. Sequenced: CD8+ T cells from PBMCs. These receptors originate from a human donor with multiple sclerosis.

This chain joins TRBV7-8 and TRBJ2-2; 8 bases map to TRBD2. CDR3 length: 16 amino acids. V shed 2 bases and J 4 bases; nucleotides not matched to a gene: 6. Germline V CDR1 and CDR2: SGHVS, FQNEAQ. CDR3 DNA: TGTGCCAGCAGCTTACAAGCGGGAGCCAGCACCGGGGAGCTGTTTTTT. Protein sequence: CASSLQAGASTGELFF. Using reference TRBV7-8 and TRBJ2-2 for the parts outside the CDR3, the full variable domain is GAGVSQSPRYKVAKRGQDVALRCDPISGHVSLFWYQQALGQGPEFLTYFQNEAQLDKSGLPSDRFFAERPEGSVSTLKIQRTQQEDSAVYLCASSLQAGASTGELFFGEGSRLTVL.

This clonotype was detected a few times. The chain uses TRBV15 and TRBJ1-5, with 7 nucleotides matching TRBD1. The V and J ends lost 4 bases and 6 bases, in that order; junction bases with no gene match: 12. Germline CDR1 reads LNHNV; CDR2 reads YYDKDF (reference sequence). The CDR3 has 16 amino acids. In nucleotides, the CDR3 is TGTGCCACCAGCACGCGACAGGGAATGGTGGGTCAGCCCCAGCATTTT. This gives the protein CATSTRQGMVGQPQHF.

The genes are TRBV7-9 and TRBJ1-2, with D uncertain. The CDR3 is made up of 13 amino acids. Per the germline V gene, CDR1 is SEHNR and CDR2 is FQNEAQ (reference sequence). Trimming took off 1 base at V and 7 bases at J, with 10 bases between the two ends. CDR3 amino acids: CASSLVPGVGYTF. The CDR3 DNA is TGTGCCAGCAGCTTAGTGCCAGGTGTTGGCTACACCTTC.

The rearrangement uses TRBV27 and TRBJ1-5, with 7 bases fitting TRBD1. Germline V CDR1 and CDR2: MNHEY, SMNVEV (reference sequence). V dropped 0 bases and J dropped 12; count of bases not matched to a gene: 5. The CDR3 has 13 amino acids. CDR3 protein: CASSLSRQGDQHF. The CDR3 region has the DNA TGTGCCAGCAGTTTATCGAGGCAGGGGGACCAGCATTTT.

The CDR3 is CASTRRGETEAFF. Written as DNA, the CDR3 is TGTGCCAGCACCAGGAGGGGAGAAACTGAAGCTTTCTTT. The rearrangement links TRBV9 to TRBJ1-1, with D possibly being TRBD1 (5 bases). CDR1 and CDR2 (germline): SGDLS, YYNGEE. The CDR3 consists of 13 residues. V was shortened by 6 bases and J by 5 bases, with 14 bases between the two germline ends.

The V and J genes are TRBV2 and TRBJ1-1; 8 bases align to TRBD1. V shed 8 bases and J 10 bases; nucleotides not matched to a gene: 6. Germline CDR1 reads SNHLY; CDR2 reads FYNNEI. The CDR3 covers 11 residues. CDR3 nucleotide sequence: TGTGCCAGCTTCCGGACAGGGCGAGCTTTCTTT. Translated: CASFRTGRAFF.

The V gene is TRBV12-3 or TRBV12-4, the J gene TRBJ2-2; the D gene is possibly TRBD1 (6 bases). CDR3 length equals 14 residues. Trimming pared 5 bases from V and 8 bases from J, leaving 15 bases between. In DNA form, the CDR3 reads TGTGCCAGCAGTGTACAGGGCAACAGGGGGGAGCTGTTTTTT. This translates into CASSVQGNRGELFF.

This clonotype was seen just once. This chain uses TRBV7-9 with TRBJ1-1; D is possibly TRBD1 (5 bases). Germline CDR1 SEHNR, CDR2 FQNEAQ (reference sequence). The CDR3 loop spans 14 amino acids. The V end was cut by 3 bases, the J end by 4 bases, with 12 bases between. The CDR3, as DNA: TGTGCCAGCAGCTTCGGCCAGGGTGTCACTGAAGCTTTCTTT. It is translated as CASSFGQGVTEAFF.

This chain uses TRBV7-9 with TRBJ2-6, with a weak D call TRBD2 (6 bases). V shed 2 bases and J shed 0 bases, with 11 bases lying between them. CDR1 is SEHNR and CDR2 is FQNEAQ in the germline V gene (reference sequence). CDR3 length equals 17 residues. The CDR3 region has the DNA TGTGCCAGCAGCTTAACTTCCGGGAGCTCTGGGGCCAACGTCCTGACTTTC. Translation: CASSLTSGSSGANVLTF.

This clonotype showed up just once. Here the CDR3 reads CASSFNQGRPYEQYF. DNA for the CDR3: TGTGCCAGCAGCTTTAACCAGGGACGACCCTACGAGCAGTACTTC. The chain is built from TRBV7-9 and TRBJ2-7; D is perhaps TRBD1 or TRBD2 (5 bases each). CDR3 length equals 15 residues. V was pared by 3 bases and J by 2 bases, with 14 bases between. Germline loops: CDR1 SEHNR, CDR2 FQNEAQ (reference sequence).

V gene TRBV19 combines with J gene TRBJ2-7; 13 nucleotides line up with TRBD2. The ends lost 4 bases at V and 6 bases at J; junction bases unmatched: 9. The CDR3 is made up of 16 amino acids. Per germline, CDR1 LNHDA and CDR2 SQIVND (reference sequence). The CDR3 protein is CASSTRLAGGLSEQYF. The CDR3, as DNA: TGTGCCAGTAGTACGAGACTAGCGGGAGGTCTTTCCGAGCAGTACTTC. The variable domain in full, with the rest retrieved from reference TRBV19 and TRBJ2-7, is DGGITQSPKYLFRKEGQNVTLSCEQNLNHDAMYWYRQDPGQGLRLIYYSQIVNDFQKGDIAEGYSVSREKKESFPLTVTSAQKNPTAFYLCASSTRLAGGLSEQYFGPGTRLTVT.

The genes are TRBV7-9 and TRBJ2-1; D is possibly TRBD2 (5 bases). Germline assignment: CDR1 SEHNR and CDR2 FQNEAQ (reference sequence). The CDR3 is 16 amino acids. Trimming shortened V by 5 bases and J by 2 bases, and 16 bases separated the two germline ends. CDR3 residues: CASSVSGVLPYNEQFF. CDR3 DNA sequence: TGTGCCAGCAGCGTTTCCGGGGTACTCCCCTACAATGAGCAGTTCTTC.

V is TRBV12-3 or TRBV12-4 and J is TRBJ2-7; D may correspond to TRBD1 or TRBD2 (5 bases each). There are 15 residues in the CDR3. Deletions cut 5 bases from V and 2 bases from J, with 16 bases between. CDR3 in DNA: TGTGCCAGCAGTGCAAGCGGACACGGTCCCTACGAGCAGTACTTC. Protein sequence: CASSASGHGPYEQYF.

The chain combines TRBV7-9 with TRBJ2-7, with 9 bases aligning to TRBD1. V was pared by 5 bases and J by 5 bases, with 10 bases of the junction left unmatched. CDR3 length equals 15 residues. Per the germline V gene, CDR1 is SEHNR and CDR2 is FQNEAQ (reference sequence). CDR3 sequence: CASSPGGQGFHEQYF. The CDR3 region has the DNA TGTGCCAGCAGCCCGGGAGGACAGGGGTTCCACGAGCAGTACTTC.

The chain links TRBV7-9 to TRBJ2-3; TRBD1 is a possible D gene (6 bases). The CDR3 is 16 residues long. V gave up 4 bases and J gave up 2 bases, with 16 bases separating them. Per germline, CDR1 SEHNR and CDR2 FQNEAQ (reference sequence). Here the CDR3 DNA reads TGTGCCAGCAGCTCCAACAGGGTTGGAGTCACAGATACGCAGTATTTT. It codes for CASSSNRVGVTDTQYF.

The gene calls are TRBV30 and TRBJ2-3; D might be TRBD1 (6 bases). CDR1 is GTSNPN, CDR2 SVGIG, per germline (reference sequence). V lost 3 bases and J lost 2, with 18 bases in between. This CDR3 is 16 amino acids long. The CDR3 DNA reads TGTGCCTGGAGATCGGGGACATCCGGGCCCACAGATACGCAGTATTTT. Amino acids: CAWRSGTSGPTDTQYF.

The chain links TRBV12-3 or TRBV12-4 to TRBJ2-7; 7 nucleotides align to TRBD2. The CDR3 contains 13 residues. The trim removed 5 bases at V and 5 bases at J, leaving 6 bases unmatched. DNA of the CDR3: TGTGCCAGCAGTCAAAAGGGAGGGCACGAGCAGTACTTC. Amino acid sequence: CASSQKGGHEQYF.

This clonotype turned up a few times. V and J are TRBV5-4 and TRBJ2-7; possible D gene TRBD1, 6 bases. Trimming removed 3 bases from V and 4 bases from J, with 41 bases in between. The CDR3 is 23 residues long. Germline lookup yields CDR1 SGHNT and CDR2 YYREEE (reference sequence). The CDR3 DNA reads TGTGCCAGCAGCTGGGGGCAGGGATACGACTCAGACCTCAGGCGCCGGGACCTGTACGAGCAGTACTTC. It is translated as CASSWGQGYDSDLRRRDLYEQYF. The full variable domain, in which reference TRBV5-4 and TRBJ2-7 provide the parts outside the CDR3, is ETGVTQSPTHLIKTRGQQVTLRCSSQSGHNTVSWYQQALGQGPQFIFQYYREEENGRGNFPPRFSGLQFPNYSSELNVNALELDDSALYLCASSWGQGYDSDLRRRDLYEQYFGPGTRLTVT.

This clonotype turned up a few times. The rearrangement uses TRBV6-2 or TRBV6-3 and TRBJ2-7; tentatively, D is TRBD1 or TRBD2 (5 bases each). Looked up from germline, CDR1 is MNHEY and CDR2 is SVGEGT. The V gene lost 2 bases and the J gene lost 3 bases, with 11 bases spanning the gap. This CDR3 contains 14 residues. The chain's CDR3 is CASSYQGGFYEQYF. DNA of the CDR3: TGTGCCAGCAGTTACCAGGGCGGGTTCTACGAGCAGTACTTC.

V and J are TRBV30 and TRBJ2-1, with TRBD2 matching 9 bases. The germline V gene has CDR1 GTSNPN and CDR2 SVGIG (reference sequence). The V gene end was trimmed by 2 bases and the J gene end by 5 bases; junction bases not matched to a gene: 7. There are 15 residues in the CDR3. CDR3: CAWSLGVAGDNEQFF. CDR3 in DNA: TGTGCCTGGAGTCTAGGGGTAGCGGGGGACAATGAGCAGTTCTTC.

J is TRBJ2-2 and V is TRBV6-5; D is possibly TRBD2 (6 bases). Looked up from germline, CDR1 is MNHEY and CDR2 is SVGAGI. CDR3 length: 15 amino acids. Between the trimmed V and J ends, which lost 4 bases and 5 bases, there was a span of 14 bases. CDR3 in DNA: TGTGCCAGCAGTTTTAGCGGAGGGCGGACCGGGGAGCTGTTTTTT. Translating it yields CASSFSGGRTGELFF.

The chain carries TRBV25-1 and TRBJ1-5; D is possibly TRBD1 (6 bases). Germline loops: CDR1 MGHDK, CDR2 SYGVNS. The CDR3 covers 14 residues. With 8 bases removed from V and 3 bases from J, the gap between germline ends came to 14 bases. In nucleotides, the CDR3 is TGTGCCAGCTCCCGGAGGGGGATCAATCAGCCCCAGCATTTT. It translates to CASSRRGINQPQHF.

This sequence joins TRBV6-1 and TRBJ2-1, with D possibly matching TRBD2 (5 bases). Germline CDR1 reads MNHNS; CDR2 reads SASEGT. V gave up 8 bases and J gave up 1 base, with 18 bases separating them. The CDR3 sequence is 16 residues long. Here the CDR3 reads CASQSVSRGSYNEQFF. The CDR3 DNA reads as TGTGCCAGCCAAAGTGTAAGCCGGGGTTCCTACAATGAGCAGTTCTTC.

J is TRBJ2-3 and V is TRBV3-1, with D unclear. Looked up from germline, CDR1 is LGHDT and CDR2 is YNNKEL (reference sequence). Trimming took off 3 bases at V and 4 bases at J, with 11 bases between the two ends. This CDR3 comprises 14 residues. The CDR3 loop reads CASSHPSEADTQYF. The CDR3 nucleotides read TGTGCCAGCAGCCACCCCTCGGAAGCAGATACGCAGTATTTT.

The chain uses TRBV28 and TRBJ2-3; TRBD2 agrees at 8 bases. CDR1 and CDR2 (germline): MDHEN, SYDVKM. Trimming cost V 6 bases and J 10 bases; bases outside gene matches: 15. This CDR3 has 15 residues. CDR3 coding DNA: TGTGCCAGCAGCCGACTGGGGACTAGACTTGATGCGCAGTATTTT. It codes for CASSRLGTRLDAQYF.

This sequence joins TRBV12-3 or TRBV12-4 and TRBJ1-2, with TRBD1 as a possible D gene (6 bases). This CDR3 has 16 amino acids. Trimming removed 5 bases from V and 4 bases from J, with 20 bases in between. CDR3 bases: TGTGCCAGCAGTGGGTCAGGACAGAAGCTCGTCTATGGCTACACCTTC. As protein: CASSGSGQKLVYGYTF.

Here the CDR3 reads CASSFRGQGRIGTEAFF. As DNA, the CDR3 is TGTGCCAGCAGCTTTCGGGGACAGGGAAGGATTGGCACTGAAGCTTTCTTT. The chain has TRBV5-5 and TRBJ1-1, with 9 nucleotides matching TRBD1. J lost 4 bases, V lost 2 bases, and 12 bases had no gene match. Germline V CDR1 and CDR2: SGHKS, YYEKEE (reference sequence). The CDR3 consists of 17 residues.

The CDR3 DNA is TGTGCCAGCACCCTTAGATCAATAGAGCAGTTCTTC. It translates to CASTLRSIEQFF. The chain joins TRBV13 to TRBJ2-1; D gene unclear. V lost 7 bases and J 10 bases, leaving 14 bases between the germline ends. The CDR3 is made up of 12 amino acids. Germline V gene data show CDR1 as PRHDT and CDR2 as FYEKMQ (reference sequence).

The chain has TRBV20-1 and TRBJ2-1, with 11 bases fitting TRBD2. Germline V lookup: CDR1 DFQATT, CDR2 SNEGSKA (reference sequence). The CDR3 loop spans 16 amino acids. The V and J ends lost 1 base and 10 bases, in that order; junction bases with no gene match: 12. CDR3 nucleotides: TGCAGTGCTAGAGGCGAACTAGCGGGAGTAGGAGACGAGCAGTTCTTC. It translates to CSARGELAGVGDEQFF.